This passage covers 23 T cell receptor beta chains from one sample sequenced in a study of blood T cell repertoires in COVID-19. Sequenced by immunoSEQ multiplex PCR; TCRdb stores in-frame clones only, minus some. The sample lists 350,000 or so clones, 80% to 90% occurring once. Material: peripheral blood. Receptors were obtained from a man aged 25-40 years with active or convalescent COVID-19.

This sequence joins TRBV24-1 and TRBJ1-5; D is unclear. Germline assignment: CDR1 KGHDR and CDR2 SFDVKD. The V gene lost 4 bases and the J gene lost 6 bases, with 18 bases spanning the gap. The CDR3 totals 16 residues. CDR3 residues: CATSDPRDGHSQPQHF. The CDR3 coding sequence is TGTGCCACCAGTGACCCGCGGGATGGGCACAGTCAGCCCCAGCATTTT.

The V gene is TRBV6-1, the J gene TRBJ2-2; 8 positions agree with TRBD1. The CDR3 spans 15 residues. CDR1 and CDR2 from the germline V gene are MNHNS and SASEGT. V lost 3 bases to trimming and J lost 3 bases; unmatched junction nucleotides: 3. The CDR3 loop is CASSDWTGHTGELFF. The DNA of the CDR3 is TGTGCCAGCAGTGATTGGACAGGGCACACCGGGGAGCTGTTTTTT.

The V and J genes are TRBV28 and TRBJ2-1; D is ambiguous. Germline V gene data show CDR1 as MDHEN and CDR2 as SYDVKM. The CDR3 extends over 12 amino acids. V was pared by 3 bases and J by 9 bases, with 9 bases between. CDR3 sequence reads: CASSLVGSEQFF. The CDR3 DNA reads TGTGCCAGCAGTTTGGTGGGCTCTGAGCAGTTCTTC.

J is TRBJ2-2 and V is TRBV25-1; no definite D call. The CDR3 is made up of 15 amino acids. CDR1 MGHDK and CDR2 SYGVNS come from the germline V gene. V shed 8 bases and J shed 2 bases, with 15 bases lying between them. CDR3 loop: CASEVRTSNTGELFF. The CDR3 DNA is TGTGCCAGCGAAGTCCGCACATCAAACACCGGGGAGCTGTTTTTT.

V usage is TRBV27 and J usage is TRBJ1-2, with 7 positions matching TRBD1. In germline, CDR1 is MNHEY, CDR2 SMNVEV (reference sequence). V lost 4 bases to trimming and J lost 8 bases; unmatched junction nucleotides: 4. CDR3 length: 12 residues. The CDR3 DNA is TGTGCCAGCAGTTCCCAGGGGGAGGGCTACACCTTC. Protein: CASSSQGEGYTF.

This clone was seen a single time. The chain joins TRBV5-1 to TRBJ2-5, with 12 bases lining up with TRBD1. The CDR3 is 16 residues long. Germline CDR1 and CDR2: SGHRS and YFSETQ. The J segment lost 5 bases and the V segment lost 1 base, leaving 6 bases of the junction unmatched. The CDR3, as DNA: TGCGCCAGCAGCTTGACCGGGACAGGGGGCCCGGAGACCCAGTACTTC. It translates to CASSLTGTGGPETQYF.

This chain links TRBV3-1 (or the pseudogene TRBV3-2) with TRBJ1-6, with 11 bases that match TRBD1. Germline CDR1 reads LGHDT; CDR2 reads YNNKEL (reference sequence). The junction had 7 bases not matched to a gene; V was cut back by 5 bases and J by 10 bases. This CDR3 is built from 15 residues. The CDR3 nucleotides are TGTGCCAGCAGCTCGGGACAGGGGGGACTATCACCCCTCCACTTT. Translating it yields CASSSGQGGLSPLHF.

The chain links TRBV11-2 to TRBJ1-4; a possible D gene is TRBD1 (6 bases). Germline CDR1 reads SGHAT; CDR2 reads FQNNGV. This CDR3 is built from 15 residues. The V and J ends lost 5 bases and 0 bases respectively, with 10 bases between them. The CDR3 loop reads CASSPDRATNEKLFF. CDR3 nucleotide sequence: TGTGCCAGCAGCCCGGACAGAGCAACTAATGAAAAACTGTTTTTT.

The J gene is TRBJ1-3, the V gene TRBV24-1; 7 bases are a match to TRBD1. Per germline, CDR1 KGHDR and CDR2 SFDVKD. The CDR3 sequence is 16 residues long. The V segment lost 0 bases and the J segment 0 bases; nucleotides outside the gene matches: 1. The CDR3 loop is CATSDLGDSSGNTIYF. DNA for the CDR3: TGTGCCACCAGTGATTTGGGGGACAGCTCTGGAAACACCATATATTTT.

This chain links TRBV11-3 with TRBJ2-5; D remains unclear. CDR3 length: 13 amino acids. The germline V and J ends were trimmed by 1 base and 1 base, with 4 bases remaining between them. Germline V lookup: CDR1 SGHNT, CDR2 YENEEA. This CDR3 is CASSLGLQETQYF. The CDR3 DNA sequence: TGTGCCAGCAGCTTAGGGCTCCAAGAGACCCAGTACTTC. Complete variable domain (other parts from reference TRBV11-3 and TRBJ2-5): EAGVVQSPRYKIIEKKQPVAFWCNPISGHNTLYWYLQNLGQGPELLIRYENEEAVDDSQLPKDRFSAERLKGVDSTLKIQPAELGDSAVYLCASSLGLQETQYFGPGTRLLVL.

This clone was counted only a few times. The chain uses TRBV7-8 and TRBJ1-3; tentatively, D is TRBD1 (6 bases). CDR1 is SGHVS, CDR2 FQNEAQ, per germline. V dropped 0 bases and J dropped 2 bases, with 8 bases sitting between them. CDR3 length equals 15 residues. The CDR3 sequence is CASSLAAGAGNTIYF. The CDR3 DNA follows: TGTGCCAGCAGCTTAGCCGCAGGGGCTGGAAACACCATATATTTT.

V is TRBV9 and J is TRBJ2-5; the match to TRBD2 covers 13 bases. Germline loops: CDR1 SGDLS, CDR2 YYNGEE. The V gene end was trimmed by 4 bases and the J gene end by 2 bases; junction bases not matched to a gene: 2. CDR3 length: 15 residues. The CDR3: CASSTGLAGQETQYF. The CDR3 DNA is TGTGCCAGCAGCACGGGACTAGCGGGACAAGAGACCCAGTACTTC.

This clone was seen just once. This chain connects TRBV6-2 or TRBV6-3 to TRBJ2-7; 14 positions match TRBD2. V lost 5 bases and J lost 4; bases outside the gene matches: 7. The CDR3 sequence is 16 residues long. In germline, CDR1 is MNHEY, CDR2 SVGEGT. The CDR3 nucleotides read TGTGCCAGCAGTACCCGGACTAGCGGGGGGCGGTACGAGCAGTACTTC. It yields the protein CASSTRTSGGRYEQYF.

The chain joins TRBV7-2 to TRBJ2-3; D gene ambiguous. Trimming removed 1 base from V and 3 bases from J, with 8 bases in between. CDR3 length: 14 residues. Germline CDR1 is SGHTA and CDR2 is FQGNSA. In DNA, the CDR3 is TGTGCCAGCAGCTTAGGGGCATCGACAGATACGCAGTATTTT. Its translation: CASSLGASTDTQYF.

The gene calls are TRBV2 and TRBJ1-2; 11 bases are a match to TRBD1. Per the germline V gene, CDR1 is SNHLY and CDR2 is FYNNEI. Trimming removed 7 bases from V and 2 bases from J; junction bases left unmatched: 6. CDR3 length: 15 amino acids. CDR3 coding DNA: TGTGCCAGCACTTTGGACAGGGGGCCAAACTATGGCTACACCTTC. Its translation is CASTLDRGPNYGYTF.

This chain uses TRBV5-1 with TRBJ2-3; 13 bases agree with TRBD2. The ends lost 4 bases at V and 0 bases at J; junction bases unmatched: 5. CDR1 and CDR2 from the germline V gene are SGHRS and YFSETQ. The length of the CDR3 is 17 residues. The CDR3 nucleotides are TGCGCCAGCAGCACACTAGCGGGGGGGACTAGCACAGATACGCAGTATTTT. Its protein product is CASSTLAGGTSTDTQYF.

The V gene is TRBV2, the J gene TRBJ2-3; 7 bases map to TRBD2. Per the germline V gene, CDR1 is SNHLY and CDR2 is FYNNEI. V shed 7 bases, J shed 0 bases, and the junction held 10 bases outside the gene matches. The CDR3 consists of 16 residues. The CDR3 is CASTLWGGGSTDTQYF. Written as DNA, the CDR3 is TGTGCCAGCACCCTCTGGGGCGGGGGAAGCACAGATACGCAGTATTTT.

The rearrangement joins TRBV6-1 to TRBJ1-5, with a weak D call TRBD1 (6 bases). The length of the CDR3 is 15 residues. Germline-derived CDR1 and CDR2 are MNHNS and SASEGT. Deletions cut 2 bases from V and 5 bases from J, with 13 bases between. DNA for the CDR3: TGTGCCAGCAGTGAATCGGCGACAGGCTATCAGCCCCAGCATTTT. Amino acids: CASSESATGYQPQHF.

V usage is TRBV6-5 and J usage is TRBJ1-5; D call uncertain. CDR1 MNHEY and CDR2 SVGAGI come from the germline V gene. The CDR3 consists of 13 residues. Trimming took 7 bases from V and 0 from J, leaving 7 bases between them. DNA for the CDR3: TGTGCCAGCACCCCTAATAGCAATCAGCCCCAGCATTTT. Translation: CASTPNSNQPQHF.

CDR3 protein: CASSNRQYRDTEAFF. As DNA, the CDR3 is TGTGCCAGCAGCAACCGACAGTATCGCGACACTGAAGCTTTCTTT. This chain uses TRBV9 with TRBJ1-1; possibly TRBD1 for D (5 bases). V was clipped by 4 bases and J by 3 bases, with 16 bases between them. CDR3 length: 15 amino acids. In germline, CDR1 is SGDLS, CDR2 YYNGEE.

The gene calls are TRBV4-2 and TRBJ2-7, with 8 nucleotides matching TRBD2. Germline CDR1 LGHNA, CDR2 YNFKEQ. The CDR3 has 16 amino acids. V was pared by 3 bases and J by 5 bases, with 12 bases of the junction left unmatched. The CDR3 DNA reads as TGTGCCAGCAGCCACCCCACTACCAAGCGGGAGAACGAGCAGTACTTC. Residues: CASSHPTTKRENEQYF.

The V call is TRBV30, the J call TRBJ2-7; the D gene is possibly TRBD2 (5 bases). There are 12 residues in the CDR3. V was shortened by 0 bases and J by 2 bases, with 5 bases between the two germline ends. CDR1 is GTSNPN, CDR2 SVGIG, per germline (reference sequence). The chain's CDR3 is CAWSVGAYEQYF. DNA for the CDR3: TGTGCCTGGAGTGTGGGAGCCTACGAGCAGTACTTC.

The chain employs TRBV11-3 and TRBJ2-1; 10 bases match TRBD2. V was pared by 5 bases and J by 6 bases, with 7 bases of the junction left unmatched. CDR1 SGHNT and CDR2 YENEEA come from the germline V gene. CDR3 length: 15 residues. The CDR3 spells CASSLQRGGRNEQFF. In DNA, the CDR3 is TGTGCCAGCAGCCTACAGCGGGGGGGTCGCAATGAGCAGTTCTTC.